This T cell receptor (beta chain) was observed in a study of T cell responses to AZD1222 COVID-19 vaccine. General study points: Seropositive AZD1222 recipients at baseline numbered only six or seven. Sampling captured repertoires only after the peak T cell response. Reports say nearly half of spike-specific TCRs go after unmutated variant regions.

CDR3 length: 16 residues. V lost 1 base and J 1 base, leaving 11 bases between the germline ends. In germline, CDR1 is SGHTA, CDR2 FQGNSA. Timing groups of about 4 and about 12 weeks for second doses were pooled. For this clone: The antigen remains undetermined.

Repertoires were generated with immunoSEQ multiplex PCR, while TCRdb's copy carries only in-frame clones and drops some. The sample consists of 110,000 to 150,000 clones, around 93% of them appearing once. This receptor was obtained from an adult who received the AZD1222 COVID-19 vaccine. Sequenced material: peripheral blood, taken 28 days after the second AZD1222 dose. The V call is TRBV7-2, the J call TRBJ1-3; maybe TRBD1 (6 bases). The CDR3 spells CASSLDREGSGNTIYF. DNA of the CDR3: TGTGCCAGCAGCTTAGACAGGGAAGGGTCTGGAAACACCATATATTTT.